The 7 T cell receptor beta chains in this list originate from one sample, sequenced in a study of cytomegalovirus exposure and HLA in healthy donors. The PCR ran on 60 Vbeta and 13 Jbeta primers. Some clones are missing from TCRdb's copy, which holds only in-frame ones; the method was immunoSEQ multiplex PCR. The table lists around 150,000 clones, 66% of them singletons. The specimen sequenced was PBMCs. The receptor source for this set is a human donor in good health.

The chain carries TRBV5-1 and TRBJ1-5; 7 bases align to TRBD1. Germline CDR1 SGHRS, CDR2 YFSETQ. This CDR3 contains 15 residues. V gave up 4 bases and J gave up 1 base; unmatched junction bases: 5. CDR3 amino acids: CASSPGGSSNQPQHF. The CDR3 DNA reads as TGCGCCAGCAGCCCAGGGGGATCGAGCAATCAGCCCCAGCATTTT.

CDR3 protein: CASSNGQGVTEAFF. In nucleotides, the CDR3 is TGTGCCAGCAGCAACGGACAGGGGGTCACTGAAGCTTTCTTT. This sequence joins TRBV7-6 and TRBJ1-1, with TRBD1 identical over 10 bases. The CDR3 runs to 14 residues. Germline V gives CDR1 SGHVS, CDR2 FNYEAQ. The V gene end was trimmed by 5 bases and the J gene end by 4 bases; junction bases not matched to a gene: 4.

This chain links TRBV9 with TRBJ2-5; D perhaps matches TRBD2 (6 bases). The germline V gene has CDR1 SGDLS and CDR2 YYNGEE. This CDR3 spans 15 amino acids. V was shortened by 5 bases and J by 1 base, with 15 bases between the two germline ends. The CDR3 sequence: CASSDSLGGQETQYF. The CDR3 nucleotides read TGTGCCAGCAGTGACAGTTTGGGGGGCCAAGAGACCCAGTACTTC.

The gene calls are TRBV5-1 and TRBJ2-7; possibly TRBD1 for D (5 bases). The V and J ends lost 2 bases and 6 bases respectively, with 9 bases between them. The CDR3 is made up of 12 amino acids. The germline V gene encodes CDR1 SGHRS and CDR2 YFSETQ. CDR3 in amino acids: CASSFQGVEQYF. The CDR3 nucleotides read TGCGCCAGCAGCTTCCAAGGGGTCGAGCAGTACTTC.

This chain links TRBV7-8 with TRBJ1-5; D is ambiguous. The CDR3 spans 13 residues. Germline values: CDR1 SGHVS, CDR2 FQNEAQ. V lost 1 base to trimming and J lost 4 bases, with 5 bases between them. CDR3 coding DNA: TGTGCCAGCAGCTTAGACAGAAATCAGCCCCAGCATTTT. This codes for CASSLDRNQPQHF.

This clone was counted a few times. This sequence joins TRBV7-2 and TRBJ2-7, with 8 bases fitting TRBD1. Germline V gene sequence: CDR1 SGHTA, CDR2 FQGNSA. The CDR3 is 14 amino acids. The J segment lost 3 bases and the V segment lost 1 base, leaving 2 bases of the junction unmatched. The CDR3 loop is CASSLGTGLYEQYF. In DNA form, the CDR3 reads TGTGCCAGCAGCTTAGGGACAGGGCTCTACGAGCAGTACTTC.

The gene calls are TRBV19 and TRBJ2-7; TRBD2 is a possible D gene (5 bases). This CDR3 comprises 14 residues. Per germline, CDR1 LNHDA and CDR2 SQIVND (reference sequence). V dropped 8 bases and J dropped 0 bases, with 14 bases sitting between them. CDR3 residues: CASALTGSSYEQYF. The CDR3 coding sequence is TGTGCCAGTGCTCTAACGGGGAGCTCCTACGAGCAGTACTTC. Filled out from reference TRBV19 and TRBJ2-7, the complete variable domain reads DGGITQSPKYLFRKEGQNVTLSCEQNLNHDAMYWYRQDPGQGLRLIYYSQIVNDFQKGDIAEGYSVSREKKESFPLTVTSAQKNPTAFYLCASALTGSSYEQYFGPGTRLTVT.